These T cell receptor beta chains were read from a single sample in a study of cytomegalovirus exposure and HLA in healthy donors. Only in-frame clones appear in the TCRdb table, and some are missing; sequencing was by immunoSEQ multiplex PCR. Among about 200,000 clones, 60% to 80% were seen once, and the ten largest hold around 2%. The specimen sequenced was PBMCs. Receptor source: a man aged 18 to 30 in good health and CMV-seronegative. Each CDR3 is given with its conserved first and last residue. D genes are given only for firm matches. Size tells how often a clone was seen (once, few, many) or the class of an expanded clone, and some rows leave it out.

J gene | V gene | clone size | D gene | CDR3 DNA | CDR3 protein
TRBJ2-7 | TRBV27 | NA | NA | TGTGCCAACTTTATTGTTCCCCCGAGCTGTAGCTCCTACGAGCAGTACTTC | CANFIVPPSCSSYEQYF
TRBJ2-7 | TRBV29-1 | NA | NA | TGCAGCGTCCAGGGGACCTACGAGCAGTACTTC | CSVQGTYEQYF
TRBJ2-3 | TRBV30 | NA | TRBD2 | TGTGCCTGGAGTGTAGGGACCTGGACTAGCGGGGGAGGGGGTACGCAGTATTTT | CAWSVGTWTSGGGGTQYF
TRBJ1-5 | TRBV30 | few | NA | TGTGCCTGGAGTTACTCCGGGAATCAGCCCCAGCATTTT | CAWSYSGNQPQHF
TRBJ1-5 | TRBV19 | NA | TRBD1 | TGTGCCAGTAGTATAAGGACGGGGACAGGGCCCAATCAGCCCCAGCATTTT | CASSIRTGTGPNQPQHF
TRBJ2-7 | TRBV30 | NA | TRBD1 | TGTGCCTGGACGACCGGGACAGGGGATCAGCAGTACTTC | CAWTTGTGDQQYF
TRBJ2-1 | TRBV9 | few | NA | TGTGCCAGCAGCGTAGTGGAACAGGGTAGTAGAGGTGAGCAGTTCTTC | CASSVVEQGSRGEQFF
TRBJ2-7 | TRBV5-4 | NA | NA | TGTGCCAGCAGCTCAAGGTCGGCAGGGTTGTACGAGCAGTACTTC | CASSSRSAGLYEQYF
TRBJ1-1 | TRBV29-1 | NA | TRBD1 | TGCAGCGTCCGAGGACAGGTTAATGAAGCTTTCTTT | CSVRGQVNEAFF
TRBJ1-5 | TRBV19 | NA | NA | TGTGCCAGTAGTCCCCGCCGGGACATGAGCAATCAGCCCCAGCATTTT | CASSPRRDMSNQPQHF
TRBJ2-7 | TRBV15 | NA | TRBD1 | TGTGCCACCAGCCAATCCGAAAGGACAGGGGTGACCTACGAGCAGTACTTC | CATSQSERTGVTYEQYF
TRBJ2-3 | TRBV4-2 | NA | NA | TGTGCCAGCAGCCAAGATCTCGGGGGAGGGGGGCAGTATTTT | CASSQDLGGGGQYF
TRBJ1-2 | TRBV11-2 | NA | NA | TGTGCCAGCAGCCGGGACTCGACTAACTATGGCTACGCCTTC | CASSRDSTNYGYAF
TRBJ2-5 | TRBV30 | NA | NA | TGTGCCTGCAGGATGTCGGGGGAGACCCAGTACTTC | CACRMSGETQYF
TRBJ2-7 | TRBV2 | NA | NA | TGTGCCAGCAGTGATGGGCCGCCAGGGTCCTACGAGCAGTACTTC | CASSDGPPGSYEQYF
TRBJ2-4 | TRBV13 | NA | TRBD2 | TGTGCCAGCAGCCCGACTAGCGGGAGGACCAAAAACATTCAGTACTTC | CASSPTSGRTKNIQYF
TRBJ1-5 | TRBV7-9 | NA | NA | TGTGCCAGCACCCTTGGGAGTGGAGGGAGCAATCAGCCCCAGCATTTT | CASTLGSGGSNQPQHF
TRBJ1-4 | TRBV4-1 | NA | TRBD1 | TGCGCCAGCAGCCCGACAGGGGGCGAGCATGAAAAACTGTTTTTT | CASSPTGGEHEKLFF
TRBJ1-5 | TRBV5-5 | NA | NA | TGTGCCAGCAGCCCCCTGGGAGGGGGCAATCAGCCCCAGCATTTT | CASSPLGGGNQPQHF
TRBJ2-7 | TRBV7-2 | NA | TRBD2 | TGTGCCAGCAGCTACGGGACTAGCGGGAGGGGTGAGCAGTACTTC | CASSYGTSGRGEQYF
TRBJ2-2 | TRBV6-5 | NA | TRBD1 | TGTGCCAGCGAACCGGGACAGTACACCGGGGAGCTGTTTTTT | CASEPGQYTGELFF
TRBJ2-7 | TRBV5-4 | once | NA | TGTGCCAGCAGCTACGGGTCTCCCTACGAGCAGTACTTC | CASSYGSPYEQYF
TRBJ1-1 | TRBV6-1 | few | NA | TGTGCCAGCAGTGAACGGTGGGCGAACACTGAAGCTTTCTTT | CASSERWANTEAFF
TRBJ2-2 | TRBV28 | NA | NA | TGTGCCAGCAGTTTGGAGGGGGGGGGCGGGGAGCTGTTTTTT | CASSLEGGGGELFF
TRBJ2-7 | TRBV6-6 | NA | TRBD2 | TGTGCCAGCAGTTATGGGGTACTAGCGACCTACGAGCAGTACTTC | CASSYGVLATYEQYF
TRBJ2-1 | TRBV7-3 | NA | TRBD2 | TGTGCCAGCAGTACACTAGCGGGGGTCTCCTACAATGAGCAGTTCTTC | CASSTLAGVSYNEQFF
TRBJ2-1 | TRBV13 | NA | NA | TGTGCCAGCAGCTTTGAAGGGGACAATGAGCAGTTCTTC | CASSFEGDNEQFF
TRBJ1-3 | TRBV4-2 | NA | TRBD1 | TGTGCCAGCAGCCCGGGACAGGGGGTAGGAAACACCATATATTTT | CASSPGQGVGNTIYF
TRBJ1-1 | TRBV2 | once | TRBD1 | TGTGCCAGCGGGGGACAGGGGAACACTGAAGCTTTCTTT | CASGGQGNTEAFF
TRBJ2-1 | TRBV7-9 | NA | TRBD2 | TGTGCCAGCAGCTTAGGAACTAGCGGAGACTACAATGAGCAGTTCTTC | CASSLGTSGDYNEQFF
TRBJ2-2 | TRBV7-3 | few | NA | TGTGCCAGCAGCCCAGGACAGAACTCGAGGCTGTTTTTT | CASSPGQNSRLFF
TRBJ2-7 | TRBV29-1 | NA | TRBD1 | TGCAGCGTTGAGCAGGGGGCCGACGAGCAGTACTTC | CSVEQGADEQYF
TRBJ1-2 | TRBV20-1 | NA | NA | TGCAGTGCTACCACTCTAGAAGGCTACACCTTC | CSATTLEGYTF
TRBJ2-5 | TRBV7-9 | NA | TRBD1 | TGTGCCAGCAGGCCCGGGACAGAAGAGACCCAGTACTTC | CASRPGTEETQYF